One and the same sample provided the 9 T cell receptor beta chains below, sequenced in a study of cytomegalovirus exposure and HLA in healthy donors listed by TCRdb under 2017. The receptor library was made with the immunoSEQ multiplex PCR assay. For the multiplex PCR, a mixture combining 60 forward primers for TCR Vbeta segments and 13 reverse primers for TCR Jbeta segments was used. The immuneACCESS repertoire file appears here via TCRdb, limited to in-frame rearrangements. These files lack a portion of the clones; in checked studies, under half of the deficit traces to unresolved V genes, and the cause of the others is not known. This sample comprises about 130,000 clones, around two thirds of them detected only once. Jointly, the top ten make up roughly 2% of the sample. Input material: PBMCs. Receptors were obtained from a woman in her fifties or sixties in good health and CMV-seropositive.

The CDR3 is CASSPSCQAYNEQFF. The CDR3 DNA reads TGTGCCAGCAGCCCATCGTGTCAGGCCTACAATGAGCAGTTCTTC. This rearrangement joins TRBV21-1 to TRBJ2-1; TRBD1 is the table's D call and was not checked against the DNA. TRBV21-1 is recorded as a pseudogene. The CDR3 runs to 15 residues.

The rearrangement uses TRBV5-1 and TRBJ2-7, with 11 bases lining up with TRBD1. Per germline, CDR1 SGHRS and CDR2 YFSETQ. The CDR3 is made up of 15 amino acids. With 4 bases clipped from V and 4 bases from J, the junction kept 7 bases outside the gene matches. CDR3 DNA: TGCGCCAGCAGCCCAAGGACAGGGGGCGCTTACGAGCAGTACTTC. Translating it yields CASSPRTGGAYEQYF.

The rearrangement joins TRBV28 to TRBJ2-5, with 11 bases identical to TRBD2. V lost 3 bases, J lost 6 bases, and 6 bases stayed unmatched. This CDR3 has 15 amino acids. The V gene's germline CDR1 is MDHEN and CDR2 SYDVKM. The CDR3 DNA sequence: TGTGCCAGCAGTTTGAGTAGCGGGAGGGCCCAGACCCAGTACTTC. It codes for CASSLSSGRAQTQYF.

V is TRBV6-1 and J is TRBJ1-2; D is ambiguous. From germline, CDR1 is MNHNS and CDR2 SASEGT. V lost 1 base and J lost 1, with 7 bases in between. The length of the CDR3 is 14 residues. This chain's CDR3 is CASSEGRNNYGYTF. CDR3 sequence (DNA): TGTGCCAGCAGTGAAGGGCGGAATAACTATGGCTACACCTTC.

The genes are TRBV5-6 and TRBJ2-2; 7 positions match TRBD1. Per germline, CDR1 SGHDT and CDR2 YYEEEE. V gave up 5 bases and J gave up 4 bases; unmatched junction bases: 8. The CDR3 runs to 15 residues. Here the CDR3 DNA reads TGTGCCAGCAGACCGGACAGGATGGGCACCGGGGAGCTGTTTTTT. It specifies CASRPDRMGTGELFF.

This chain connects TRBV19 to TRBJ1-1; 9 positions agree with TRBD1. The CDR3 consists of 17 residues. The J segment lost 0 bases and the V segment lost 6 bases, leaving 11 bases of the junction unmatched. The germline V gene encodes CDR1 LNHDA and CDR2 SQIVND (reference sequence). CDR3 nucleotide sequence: TGTGCCAGTAGACTAAAGGGGACAGGGAATATGAACACTGAAGCTTTCTTT. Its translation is CASRLKGTGNMNTEAFF.

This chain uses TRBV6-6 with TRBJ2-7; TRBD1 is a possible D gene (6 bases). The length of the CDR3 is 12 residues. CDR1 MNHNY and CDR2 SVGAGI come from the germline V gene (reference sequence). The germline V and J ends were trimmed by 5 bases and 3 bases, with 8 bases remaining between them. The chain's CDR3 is CASSSRGYEQYF. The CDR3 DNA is TGTGCCAGCAGTAGCAGGGGCTACGAGCAGTACTTC.

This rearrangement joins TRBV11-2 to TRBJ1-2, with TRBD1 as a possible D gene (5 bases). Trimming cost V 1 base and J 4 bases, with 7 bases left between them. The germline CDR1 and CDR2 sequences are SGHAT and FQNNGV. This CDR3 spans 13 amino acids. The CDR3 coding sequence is TGTGCCAGCAGCTTAGTAACAGGCTATGGCTACACCTTC. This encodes CASSLVTGYGYTF.

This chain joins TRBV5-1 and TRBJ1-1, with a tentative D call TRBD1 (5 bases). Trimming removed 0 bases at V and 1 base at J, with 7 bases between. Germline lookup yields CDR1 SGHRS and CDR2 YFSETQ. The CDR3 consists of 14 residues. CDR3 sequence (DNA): TGCGCCAGCAGCTTGGAAGGGGAGAACACTGAAGCTTTCTTT. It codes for CASSLEGENTEAFF.